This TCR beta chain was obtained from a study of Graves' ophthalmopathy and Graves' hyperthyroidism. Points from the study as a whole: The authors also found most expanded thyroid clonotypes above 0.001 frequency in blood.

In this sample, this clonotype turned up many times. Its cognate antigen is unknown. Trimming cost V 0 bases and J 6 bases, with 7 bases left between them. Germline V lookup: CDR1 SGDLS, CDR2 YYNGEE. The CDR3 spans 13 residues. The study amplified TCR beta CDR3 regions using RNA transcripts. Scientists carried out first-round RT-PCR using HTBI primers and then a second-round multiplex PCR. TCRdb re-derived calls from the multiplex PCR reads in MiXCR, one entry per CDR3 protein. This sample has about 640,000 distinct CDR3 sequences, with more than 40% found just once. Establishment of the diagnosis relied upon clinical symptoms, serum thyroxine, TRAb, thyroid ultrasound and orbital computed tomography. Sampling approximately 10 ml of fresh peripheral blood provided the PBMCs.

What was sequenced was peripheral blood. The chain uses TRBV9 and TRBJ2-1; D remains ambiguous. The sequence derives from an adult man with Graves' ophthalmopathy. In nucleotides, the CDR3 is TGTGCCAGCAGCGTAGACGGCCCCAATGAGCAGTTCTTC. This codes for CASSVDGPNEQFF. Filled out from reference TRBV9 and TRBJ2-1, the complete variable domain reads DSGVTQTPKHLITATGQRVTLRCSPRSGDLSVYWYQQSLDQGLQFLIQYYNGEERAKGNILERFSAQQFPDLHSELNLSSLELGDSALYFCASSVDGPNEQFFGPGTRLTVL.